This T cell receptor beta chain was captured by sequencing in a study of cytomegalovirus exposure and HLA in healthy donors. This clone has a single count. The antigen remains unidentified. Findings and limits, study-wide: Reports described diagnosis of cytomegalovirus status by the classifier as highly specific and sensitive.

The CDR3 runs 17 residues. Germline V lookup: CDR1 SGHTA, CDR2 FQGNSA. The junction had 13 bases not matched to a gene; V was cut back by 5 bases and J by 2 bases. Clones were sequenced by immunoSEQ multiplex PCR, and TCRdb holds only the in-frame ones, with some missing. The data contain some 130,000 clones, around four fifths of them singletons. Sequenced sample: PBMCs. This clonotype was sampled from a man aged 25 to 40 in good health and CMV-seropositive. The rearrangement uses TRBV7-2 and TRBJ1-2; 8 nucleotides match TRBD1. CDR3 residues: CASSLLPGQGSNYGYTF. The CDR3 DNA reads TGTGCCAGCAGCCTTCTGCCCGGACAGGGAAGCAACTATGGCTACACCTTC.